This record looks at one TCR beta chain sequence and its context. This sample is drawn from a study of blood T cell repertoires in COVID-19. About the research overall: The samples span acute and convalescent COVID-19 from the United States, Italy and Spain.

This table comes from immunoSEQ multiplex PCR, and its TCRdb copy is limited to in-frame clones, with some not included. The sample includes about 190,000 clones, over 75% of them seen just once. The germline V gene encodes CDR1 LNHDA and CDR2 SQIVND (reference sequence). This CDR3 has 14 amino acids. With 7 bases clipped from V and 4 bases from J, the junction kept 5 bases outside the gene matches. This sequence joins TRBV19 and TRBJ2-1; 9 positions agree with TRBD2. What was sequenced was peripheral blood. The receptor's source is a woman aged 40 to 55 who had recovered from COVID-19. CDR3 sequence reads: CASKVAGGYNEQFF. CDR3 nucleotide sequence: TGTGCCAGTAAAGTGGCGGGGGGGTACAATGAGCAGTTCTTC.